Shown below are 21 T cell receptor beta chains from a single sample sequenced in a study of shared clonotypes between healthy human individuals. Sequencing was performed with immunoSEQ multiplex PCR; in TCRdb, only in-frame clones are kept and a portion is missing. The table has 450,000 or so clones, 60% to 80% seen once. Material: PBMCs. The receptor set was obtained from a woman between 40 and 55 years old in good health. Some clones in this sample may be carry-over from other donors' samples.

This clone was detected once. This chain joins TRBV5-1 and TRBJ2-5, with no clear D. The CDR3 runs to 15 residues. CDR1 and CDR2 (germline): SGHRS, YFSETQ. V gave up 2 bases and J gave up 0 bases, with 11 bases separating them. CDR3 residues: CASSFGEVHQETQYF. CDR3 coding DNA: TGCGCCAGCAGCTTTGGAGAAGTCCACCAAGAGACCCAGTACTTC.

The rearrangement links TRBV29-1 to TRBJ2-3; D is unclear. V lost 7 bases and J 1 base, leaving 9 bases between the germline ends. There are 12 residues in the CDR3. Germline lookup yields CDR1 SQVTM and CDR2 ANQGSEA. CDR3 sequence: CSGNDGTDTQYF. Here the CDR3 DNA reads TGCAGCGGGAACGATGGCACAGATACGCAGTATTTT.

In DNA, the CDR3 is TGCGCCAGCAGCTTGAGGCCAGGGGTCGACGAGCAGTACTTC. Amino acid sequence: CASSLRPGVDEQYF. The chain combines TRBV5-1 with TRBJ2-7; D may be TRBD1 (6 bases). With 1 base removed from V and 5 bases from J, the gap between germline ends came to 13 bases. The V gene's germline CDR1 is SGHRS and CDR2 YFSETQ. The CDR3 is 14 amino acids.

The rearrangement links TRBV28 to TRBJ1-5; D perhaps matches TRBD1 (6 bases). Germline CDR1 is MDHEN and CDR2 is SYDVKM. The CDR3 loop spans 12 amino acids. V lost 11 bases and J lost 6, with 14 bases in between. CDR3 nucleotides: TGTGCCGTTCAACAGGGCCCTCAGCCCCAGCATTTT. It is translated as CAVQQGPQPQHF. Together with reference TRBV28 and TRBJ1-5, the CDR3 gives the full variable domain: DVKVTQSSRYLVKRTGEKVFLECVQDMDHENMFWYRQDPGLGLRLIYFSYDVKMKEKGDIPEGYSVSREKKERFSLILESASTNQTSMYLCAVQQGPQPQHFGDGTRLSIL.

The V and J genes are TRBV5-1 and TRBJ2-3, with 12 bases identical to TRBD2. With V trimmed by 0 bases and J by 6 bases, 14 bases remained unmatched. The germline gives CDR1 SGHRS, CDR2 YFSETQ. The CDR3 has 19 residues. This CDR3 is CASSLALTSGSLSGDTQYF. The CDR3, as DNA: TGCGCCAGCAGCTTGGCCCTGACTAGCGGGAGCCTGTCGGGGGATACGCAGTATTTT.

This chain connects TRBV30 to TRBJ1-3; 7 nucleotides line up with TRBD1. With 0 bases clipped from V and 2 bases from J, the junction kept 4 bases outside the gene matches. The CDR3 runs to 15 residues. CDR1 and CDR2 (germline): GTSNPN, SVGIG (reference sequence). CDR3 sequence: CAWSVLRGPGNTIYF. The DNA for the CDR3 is TGTGCCTGGAGTGTACTAAGGGGGCCTGGAAACACCATATATTTT.

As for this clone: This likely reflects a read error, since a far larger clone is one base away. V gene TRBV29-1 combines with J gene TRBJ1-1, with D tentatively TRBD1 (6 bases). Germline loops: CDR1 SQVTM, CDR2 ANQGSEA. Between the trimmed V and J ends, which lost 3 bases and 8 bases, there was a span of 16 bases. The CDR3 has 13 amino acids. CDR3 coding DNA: TGCAGCGTTGACGAACAGGGAGTCGGCGAAGCTTTCTTT. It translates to CSVDEQGVGEAFF.

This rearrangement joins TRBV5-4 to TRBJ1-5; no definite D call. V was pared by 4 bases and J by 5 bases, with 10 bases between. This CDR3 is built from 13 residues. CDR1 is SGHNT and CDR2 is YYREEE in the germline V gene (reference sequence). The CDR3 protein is CASSIDRDQPQHF. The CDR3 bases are TGTGCCAGCAGCATAGACCGCGATCAGCCCCAGCATTTT. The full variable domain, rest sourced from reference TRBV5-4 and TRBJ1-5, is ETGVTQSPTHLIKTRGQQVTLRCSSQSGHNTVSWYQQALGQGPQFIFQYYREEENGRGNFPPRFSGLQFPNYSSELNVNALELDDSALYLCASSIDRDQPQHFGDGTRLSIL.

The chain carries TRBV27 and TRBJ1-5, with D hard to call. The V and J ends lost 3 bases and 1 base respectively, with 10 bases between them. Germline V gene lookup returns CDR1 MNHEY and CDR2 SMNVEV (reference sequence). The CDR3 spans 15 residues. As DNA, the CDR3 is TGTGCCAGCAGTTTTCCGGGGATCAGCAATCAGCCCCAGCATTTT. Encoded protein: CASSFPGISNQPQHF.

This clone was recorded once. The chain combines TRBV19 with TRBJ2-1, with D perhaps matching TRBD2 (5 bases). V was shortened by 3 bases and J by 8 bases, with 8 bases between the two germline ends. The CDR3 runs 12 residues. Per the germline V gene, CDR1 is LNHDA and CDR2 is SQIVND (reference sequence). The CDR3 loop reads CASSIGIYEQFF. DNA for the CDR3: TGTGCCAGTAGTATCGGGATTTATGAGCAGTTCTTC.

This CDR3 is CASGSGTGPDTQYF. DNA for the CDR3: TGCGCCAGCGGCTCCGGGACAGGGCCAGATACGCAGTATTTT. The chain combines TRBV5-1 with TRBJ2-3, with 9 bases fitting TRBD1. The junction had 7 bases not matched to a gene; V was cut back by 7 bases and J by 4 bases. Germline V CDR1 and CDR2: SGHRS, YFSETQ. This CDR3 contains 14 residues.

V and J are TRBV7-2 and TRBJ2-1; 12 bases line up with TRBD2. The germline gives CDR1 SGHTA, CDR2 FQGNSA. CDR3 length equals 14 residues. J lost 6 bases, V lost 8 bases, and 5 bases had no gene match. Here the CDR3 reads CASLLAGGPNEQFF. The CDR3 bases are TGTGCCAGCCTTCTAGCGGGAGGGCCCAATGAGCAGTTCTTC.

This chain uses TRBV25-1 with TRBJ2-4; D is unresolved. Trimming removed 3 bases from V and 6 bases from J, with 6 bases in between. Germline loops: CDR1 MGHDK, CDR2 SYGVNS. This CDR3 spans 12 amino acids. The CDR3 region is CASSDESNIQYF. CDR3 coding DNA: TGTGCCAGCAGTGATGAATCAAACATTCAGTACTTC.

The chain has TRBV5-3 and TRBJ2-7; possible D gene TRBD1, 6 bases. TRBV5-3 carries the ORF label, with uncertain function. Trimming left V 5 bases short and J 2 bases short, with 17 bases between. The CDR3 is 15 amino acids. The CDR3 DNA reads TGTGCCAGAAGTTTTGGGGGCCCGTGTGCCTACGAGCAGTACTTC. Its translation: CARSFGGPCAYEQYF.

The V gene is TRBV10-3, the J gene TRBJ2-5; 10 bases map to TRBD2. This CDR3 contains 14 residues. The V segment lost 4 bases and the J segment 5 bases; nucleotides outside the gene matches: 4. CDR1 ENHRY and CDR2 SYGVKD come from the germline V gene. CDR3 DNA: TGTGCCATCAGTGCGTCTAGCGGGAGTGAGACCCAGTACTTC. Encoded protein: CAISASSGSETQYF.

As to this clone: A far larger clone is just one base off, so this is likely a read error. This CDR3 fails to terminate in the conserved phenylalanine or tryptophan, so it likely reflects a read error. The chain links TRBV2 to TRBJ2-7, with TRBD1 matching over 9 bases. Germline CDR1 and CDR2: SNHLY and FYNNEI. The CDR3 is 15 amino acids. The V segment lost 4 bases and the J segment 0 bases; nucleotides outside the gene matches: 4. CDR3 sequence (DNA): TGTGCCAGCAGTGGGGACAGGGCGAGCTCCTACGAGCAGTACCTC. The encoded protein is CASSGDRASSYEQYL.

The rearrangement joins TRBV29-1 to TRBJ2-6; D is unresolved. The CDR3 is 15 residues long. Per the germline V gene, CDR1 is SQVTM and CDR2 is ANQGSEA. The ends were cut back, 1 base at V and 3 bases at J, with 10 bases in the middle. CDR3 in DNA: TGCAGCGTTGAAGGTTCTGGGGATGGGGCCAACGTCCTGACTTTC. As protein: CSVEGSGDGANVLTF.

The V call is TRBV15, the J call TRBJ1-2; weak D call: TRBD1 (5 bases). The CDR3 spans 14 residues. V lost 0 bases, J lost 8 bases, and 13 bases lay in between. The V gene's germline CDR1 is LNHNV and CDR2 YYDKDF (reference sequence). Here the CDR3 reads CATSRDRTGGGYTF. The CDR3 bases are TGTGCCACCAGCAGAGATCGGACCGGGGGGGGCTACACCTTC.

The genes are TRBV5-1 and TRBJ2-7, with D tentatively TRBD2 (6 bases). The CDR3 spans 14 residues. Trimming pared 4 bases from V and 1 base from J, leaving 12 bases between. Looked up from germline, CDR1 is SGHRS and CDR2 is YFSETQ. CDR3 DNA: TGCGCCAGCAGCGAGGGACTTGGTTCCTACGAGCAGTACTTC. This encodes CASSEGLGSYEQYF.

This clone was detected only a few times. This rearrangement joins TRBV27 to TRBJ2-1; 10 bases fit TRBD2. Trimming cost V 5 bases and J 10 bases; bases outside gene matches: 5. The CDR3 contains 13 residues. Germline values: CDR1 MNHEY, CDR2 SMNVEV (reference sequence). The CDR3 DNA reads TGTGCCAGCAGTCACAGCGGGAGGGACGAGCAGTTCTTC. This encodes CASSHSGRDEQFF.

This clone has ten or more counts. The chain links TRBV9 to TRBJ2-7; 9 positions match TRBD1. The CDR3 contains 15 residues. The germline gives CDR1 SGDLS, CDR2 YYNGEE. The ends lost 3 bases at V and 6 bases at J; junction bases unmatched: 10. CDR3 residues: CASSASTGGIGEQYF. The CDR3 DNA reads TGTGCCAGCAGCGCCTCGACAGGGGGTATTGGCGAGCAGTACTTC.